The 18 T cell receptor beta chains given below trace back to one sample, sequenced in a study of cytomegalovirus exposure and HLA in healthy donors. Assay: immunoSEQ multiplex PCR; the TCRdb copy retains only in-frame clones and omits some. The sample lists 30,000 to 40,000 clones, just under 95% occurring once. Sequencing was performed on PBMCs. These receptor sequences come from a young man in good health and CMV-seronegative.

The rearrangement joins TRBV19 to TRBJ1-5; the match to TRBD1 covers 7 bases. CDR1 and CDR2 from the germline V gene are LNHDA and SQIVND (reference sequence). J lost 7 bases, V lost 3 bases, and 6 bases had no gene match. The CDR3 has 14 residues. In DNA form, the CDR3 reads TGTGCCAGTAGTATTGTCAGGGGGATGCAGCCCCAGCATTTT. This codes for CASSIVRGMQPQHF.

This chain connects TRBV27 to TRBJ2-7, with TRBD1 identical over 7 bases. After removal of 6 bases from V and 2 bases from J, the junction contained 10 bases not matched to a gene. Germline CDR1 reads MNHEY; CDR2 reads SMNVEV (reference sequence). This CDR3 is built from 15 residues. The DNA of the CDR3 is TGTGCCAGCAGCCTCCAGGCCCAGGGGGCCTACGAGCAGTACTTC. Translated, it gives CASSLQAQGAYEQYF.

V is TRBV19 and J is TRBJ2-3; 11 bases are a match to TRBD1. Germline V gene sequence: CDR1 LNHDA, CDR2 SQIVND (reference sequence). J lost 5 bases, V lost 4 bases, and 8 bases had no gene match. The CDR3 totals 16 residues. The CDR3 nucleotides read TGTGCCAGTAGTAACTACGGGACAGGGGGAGGAGATACGCAGTATTTT. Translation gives CASSNYGTGGGDTQYF.

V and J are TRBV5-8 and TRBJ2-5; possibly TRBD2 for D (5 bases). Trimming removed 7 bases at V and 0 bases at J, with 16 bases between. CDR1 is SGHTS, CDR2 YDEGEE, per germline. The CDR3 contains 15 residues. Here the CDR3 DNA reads TGTGCCAGCCACTTTGCGGGCGGCCACCAAGAGACCCAGTACTTC. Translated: CASHFAGGHQETQYF.

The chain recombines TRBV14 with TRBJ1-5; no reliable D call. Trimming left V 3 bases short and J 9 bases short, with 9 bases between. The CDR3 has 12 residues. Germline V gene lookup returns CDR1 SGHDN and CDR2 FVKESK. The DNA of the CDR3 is TGTGCCAGCAGCCATTGGGGAGGGCCCCAGCATTTT. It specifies CASSHWGGPQHF.

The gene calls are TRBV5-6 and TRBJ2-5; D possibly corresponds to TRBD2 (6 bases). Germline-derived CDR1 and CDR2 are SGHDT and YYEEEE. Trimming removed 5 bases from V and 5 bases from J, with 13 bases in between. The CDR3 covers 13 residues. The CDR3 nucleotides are TGTGCCAGCAGACTGGGGGAGGAGGAGACCCAGTACTTC. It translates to CASRLGEEETQYF.

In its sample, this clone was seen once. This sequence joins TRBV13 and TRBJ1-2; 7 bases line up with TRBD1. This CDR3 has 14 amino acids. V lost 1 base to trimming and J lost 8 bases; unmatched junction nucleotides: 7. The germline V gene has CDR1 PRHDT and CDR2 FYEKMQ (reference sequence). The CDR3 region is CASSLEQGFIGYTF. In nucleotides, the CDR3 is TGTGCCAGCAGCTTAGAACAGGGGTTCATCGGCTACACCTTC. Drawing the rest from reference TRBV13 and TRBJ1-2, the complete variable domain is AAGVIQSPRHLIKEKRETATLKCYPIPRHDTVYWYQQGPGQDPQFLISFYEKMQSDKGSIPDRFSAQQFSDYHSELNMSSLELGDSALYFCASSLEQGFIGYTFGSGTRLTVV.

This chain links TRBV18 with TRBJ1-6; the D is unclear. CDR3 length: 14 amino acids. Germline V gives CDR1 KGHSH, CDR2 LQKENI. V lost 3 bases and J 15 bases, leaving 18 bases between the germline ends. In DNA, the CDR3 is TGTGCCAGCTCACCGGCAGCTAGAGAACGGGACCTCCACTTT. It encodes CASSPAARERDLHF.

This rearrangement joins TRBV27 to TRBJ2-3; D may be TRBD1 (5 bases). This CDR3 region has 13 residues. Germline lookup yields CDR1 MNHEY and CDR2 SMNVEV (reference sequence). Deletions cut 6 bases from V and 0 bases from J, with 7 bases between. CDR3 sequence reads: CASRQGSTDTQYF. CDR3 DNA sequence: TGTGCCAGCAGGCAGGGTAGCACAGATACGCAGTATTTT.

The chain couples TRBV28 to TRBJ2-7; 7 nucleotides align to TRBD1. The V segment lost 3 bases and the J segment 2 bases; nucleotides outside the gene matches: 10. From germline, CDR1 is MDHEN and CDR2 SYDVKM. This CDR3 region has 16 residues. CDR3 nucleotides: TGTGCCAGCAGTTTGGTCCCCAGGGGGTCACCCTACGAGCAGTACTTC. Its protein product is CASSLVPRGSPYEQYF.

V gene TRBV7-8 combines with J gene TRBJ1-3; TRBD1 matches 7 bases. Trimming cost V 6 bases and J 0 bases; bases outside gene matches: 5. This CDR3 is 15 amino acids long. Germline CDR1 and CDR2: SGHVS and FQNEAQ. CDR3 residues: CASSPGGISGNTIYF. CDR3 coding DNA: TGTGCCAGCAGTCCAGGGGGAATCTCTGGAAACACCATATATTTT.

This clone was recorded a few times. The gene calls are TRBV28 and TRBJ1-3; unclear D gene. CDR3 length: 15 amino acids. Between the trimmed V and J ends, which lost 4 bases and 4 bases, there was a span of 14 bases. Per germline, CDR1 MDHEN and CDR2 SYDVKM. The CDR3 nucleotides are TGTGCCAGCAGTTATAGAACGAGGTGGGGAAACACCATATATTTT. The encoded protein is CASSYRTRWGNTIYF.

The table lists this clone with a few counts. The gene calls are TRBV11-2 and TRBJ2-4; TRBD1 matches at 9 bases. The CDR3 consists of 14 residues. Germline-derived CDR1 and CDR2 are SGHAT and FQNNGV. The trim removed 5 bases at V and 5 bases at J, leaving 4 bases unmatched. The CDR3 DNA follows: TGTGCCAGCAGCCCCCGGACAGGGGAAAACATTCAGTACTTC. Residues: CASSPRTGENIQYF.

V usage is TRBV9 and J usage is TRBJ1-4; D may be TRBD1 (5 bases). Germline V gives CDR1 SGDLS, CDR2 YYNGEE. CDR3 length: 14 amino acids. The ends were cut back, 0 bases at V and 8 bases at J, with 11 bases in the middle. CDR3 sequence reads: CASSVGAGLEKLFF. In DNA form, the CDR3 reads TGTGCCAGCAGCGTAGGGGCAGGGTTAGAAAAACTGTTTTTT.

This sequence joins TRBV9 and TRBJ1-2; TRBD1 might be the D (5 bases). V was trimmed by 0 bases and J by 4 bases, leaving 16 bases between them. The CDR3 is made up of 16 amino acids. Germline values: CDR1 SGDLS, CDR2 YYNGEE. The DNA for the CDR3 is TGTGCCAGCAGCGTAGGTAGCTTGAGTGGGGCCTATGGCTACACCTTC. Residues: CASSVGSLSGAYGYTF.

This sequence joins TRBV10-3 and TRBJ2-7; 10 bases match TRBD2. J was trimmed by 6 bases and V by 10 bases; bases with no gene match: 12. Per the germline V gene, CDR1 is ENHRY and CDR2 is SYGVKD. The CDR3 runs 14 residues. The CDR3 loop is CATRDGAGGPEQYF. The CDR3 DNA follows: TGTGCCACCCGAGACGGAGCGGGAGGGCCCGAGCAGTACTTC.

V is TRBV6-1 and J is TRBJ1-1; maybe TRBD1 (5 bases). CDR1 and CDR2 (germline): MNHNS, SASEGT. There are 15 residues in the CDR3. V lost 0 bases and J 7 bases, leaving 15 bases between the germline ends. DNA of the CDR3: TGTGCCAGCAGTGAAGCGCTTCCAGGGAGGAATGAAGCTTTCTTT. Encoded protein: CASSEALPGRNEAFF.

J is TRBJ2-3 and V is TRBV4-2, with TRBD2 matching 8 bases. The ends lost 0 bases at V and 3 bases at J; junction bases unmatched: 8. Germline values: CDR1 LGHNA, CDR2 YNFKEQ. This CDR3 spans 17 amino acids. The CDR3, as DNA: TGTGCCAGCAGCCAAGATGACCGGGGGGGCGTGACAGATACGCAGTATTTT. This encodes CASSQDDRGGVTDTQYF.